The 5 T cell receptor beta chains listed next were all sequenced from one sample in a study of long-term antiretroviral therapy in people with HIV. The authors ran the immunoSEQ assay, v3.0, at survey level. This table comes from immunoSEQ multiplex PCR, and its TCRdb copy is limited to in-frame clones, with some not included. The sample has 30,000 to 40,000 clones, roughly four fifths seen once. This specimen was unsorted PBMCs, taken 0.4 years before starting antiretroviral therapy. All receptors come from a man younger than 30 with HIV.

The gene calls are TRBV6-5 and TRBJ2-5, with D maybe TRBD2 (6 bases). This CDR3 region has 14 residues. Germline V gene sequence: CDR1 MNHEY, CDR2 SVGAGI. The V end was cut by 0 bases, the J end by 4 bases, with 9 bases between. CDR3 sequence: CASSYSGGLETQYF. The CDR3 DNA is TGTGCCAGCAGTTACTCTGGAGGGTTAGAGACCCAGTACTTC.

V is TRBV18 and J is TRBJ1-2; D gene uncertain. Germline V gene data show CDR1 as KGHSH and CDR2 as LQKENI. Trimming shortened V by 3 bases and J by 8 bases, and 22 bases separated the two germline ends. The CDR3 length is 16 residues. DNA for the CDR3: TGTGCCAGCTCACCCCAAGGGTCCCAGATATCCGACGGCTACACCTTC. Amino acids: CASSPQGSQISDGYTF.

The rearrangement links TRBV30 to TRBJ2-3; the match to TRBD1 covers 8 bases. V trimming: 3 bases; J trimming: 4 bases; junction bases outside the gene matches: 6. The CDR3 runs to 14 residues. In germline, CDR1 is GTSNPN, CDR2 SVGIG (reference sequence). CDR3 bases: TGTGCCTGGAGCCGTGGACAGGGAGCAGATACGCAGTATTTT. This codes for CAWSRGQGADTQYF. Variable domain in full (rest from reference TRBV30 and TRBJ2-3): SQTIHQWPATLVQPVGSPLSLECTVEGTSNPNLYWYRQAAGRGLQLLFYSVGIGQISSEVPQNLSASRPQDRQFILSSKKLLLSDSGFYLCAWSRGQGADTQYFGPGTRLTVL.

This chain joins TRBV27 and TRBJ2-7; D may be TRBD1 (5 bases). This CDR3 is built from 14 residues. The V gene lost 2 bases and the J gene lost 6 bases, with 14 bases spanning the gap. Germline CDR1 and CDR2: MNHEY and SMNVEV (reference sequence). The CDR3 is CASSLDYQGVEQYF. CDR3 nucleotides: TGTGCCAGCAGTTTAGATTACCAAGGGGTCGAGCAGTACTTC.

The rearrangement joins TRBV7-9 to TRBJ2-1, with D uncertain. This CDR3 is built from 12 residues. Between the trimmed V and J ends, which lost 0 bases and 8 bases, there was a span of 5 bases. Germline CDR1 SEHNR, CDR2 FQNEAQ (reference sequence). CDR3 DNA sequence: TGTGCCAGCAGCTTAGCCCGGGATGAGCAGTTCTTC. This encodes CASSLARDEQFF. Together with reference TRBV7-9 and TRBJ2-1, the CDR3 gives the full variable domain: DTGVSQNPRHKITKRGQNVTFRCDPISEHNRLYWYRQTLGQGPEFLTYFQNEAQLEKSRLLSDRFSAERPKGSFSTLEIQRTEQGDSAMYLCASSLARDEQFFGPGTRLTVL.